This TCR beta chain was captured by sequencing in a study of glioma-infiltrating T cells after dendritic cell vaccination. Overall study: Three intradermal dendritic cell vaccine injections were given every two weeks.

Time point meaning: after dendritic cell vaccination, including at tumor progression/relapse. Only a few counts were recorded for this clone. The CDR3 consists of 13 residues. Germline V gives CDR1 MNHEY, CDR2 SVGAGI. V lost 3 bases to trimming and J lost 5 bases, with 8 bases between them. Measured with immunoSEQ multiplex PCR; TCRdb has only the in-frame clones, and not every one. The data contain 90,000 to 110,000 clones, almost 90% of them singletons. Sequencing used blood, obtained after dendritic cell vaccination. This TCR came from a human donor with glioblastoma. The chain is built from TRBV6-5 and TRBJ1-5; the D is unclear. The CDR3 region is CASSYYPDQPQHF. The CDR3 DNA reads TGTGCCAGCAGTTATTACCCGGATCAGCCCCAGCATTTT.